These 21 T cell receptor beta chains share one sample of origin, sequenced in a study of beta chain features in type 1 diabetes. Study outcomes and limitations: Shorter TCRB CDR3s, moderately but significantly so, were found in Type 1 diabetes patients in all four CD4+ subsets.

Their recognized antigens are unknown. cDNA synthesis used the whole RNA isolate, giving expressed TCRB sequences. TCRdb's copy holds only in-frame clones and misses some; the assay was immunoSEQ multiplex PCR. The sample includes over 200,000 clones, roughly 10% seen only once; the top ten take around 0.017%. What was sequenced was naive CD4+ T cells from blood. Receptors originate from a man younger than 45 with type 1 diabetes.

J is TRBJ2-3 and V is TRBV5-4; a possible D gene is TRBD2 (7 bases). The CDR3 sequence is 15 residues long. Trimming took off 6 bases at V and 6 bases at J, with 20 bases between the two ends. In germline, CDR1 is SGHNT, CDR2 YYREEE (reference sequence). The CDR3 sequence: CASTRGGASRDTQYF. The CDR3 DNA follows: TGTGCCAGCACCCGAGGGGGGGCTAGCAGGGATACGCAGTATTTT.

The V gene is TRBV9, the J gene TRBJ1-1, with D perhaps matching TRBD1 (6 bases). The length of the CDR3 is 13 residues. Trimming took off 2 bases at V and 7 bases at J, with 12 bases between the two ends. Germline values: CDR1 SGDLS, CDR2 YYNGEE. CDR3 bases: TGTGCCAGCAGCGTCCGGGACACGAGTGAAGCTTTCTTT. It translates to CASSVRDTSEAFF.

V and J are TRBV28 and TRBJ2-1, with no clear D. The CDR3 is 10 amino acids. V was cut by 7 bases and J by 7 bases, with 5 bases left in between. Germline-derived CDR1 and CDR2 are MDHEN and SYDVKM. CDR3 in DNA: TGTGCCAGCACGGGTAATGAGCAGTTCTTC. Its translation is CASTGNEQFF.

This rearrangement joins TRBV27 to TRBJ2-7, with D possibly TRBD2 on 6 matching bases. V was trimmed by 2 bases and J by 3 bases, leaving 14 bases between them. The CDR3 is 15 amino acids. Germline assignment: CDR1 MNHEY and CDR2 SMNVEV (reference sequence). The CDR3 loop reads CASSLRGSGVYEQYF. CDR3 sequence (DNA): TGTGCCAGCAGTTTACGAGGTTCGGGGGTCTACGAGCAGTACTTC.

This clone was detected a few times. This chain joins TRBV7-9 and TRBJ2-1; 8 nucleotides match TRBD2. Germline V CDR1 and CDR2: SEHNR, FQNEAQ (reference sequence). After removal of 2 bases from V and 3 bases from J, the junction contained 6 bases not matched to a gene. The CDR3 runs 16 residues. CDR3 sequence (DNA): TGTGCCAGCAGCTTACCGAGCGGGGGCCTCTACAATGAGCAGTTCTTC. Translating it yields CASSLPSGGLYNEQFF.

This clone has only a few counts. CDR3 in DNA: TGTGCCATCAGCCCGGGGGAGACGGATCAGCCCCAGCATTTT. Translated: CAISPGETDQPQHF. V gene TRBV10-3 combines with J gene TRBJ1-5, with a possible D match to TRBD1 (5 bases). V dropped 6 bases and J dropped 5 bases, with 14 bases sitting between them. Germline V gene data show CDR1 as ENHRY and CDR2 as SYGVKD. The CDR3 extends over 14 amino acids.

This clone appeared a few times. The chain carries TRBV7-8 and TRBJ2-5; TRBD1 agrees at 7 bases. V shed 8 bases and J 10 bases; nucleotides not matched to a gene: 19. Germline CDR1 reads SGHVS; CDR2 reads FQNEAQ. This CDR3 is built from 15 residues. The CDR3 here is CASGPDRAGQGGQYF. The CDR3 bases are TGTGCCAGCGGACCCGACAGGGCCGGGCAGGGTGGCCAGTACTTC.

This clone came up a few times. The gene calls are TRBV4-2 and TRBJ2-3; TRBD1 aligns across 9 bases. V was pared by 6 bases and J by 3 bases, with 7 bases of the junction left unmatched. This CDR3 region has 15 residues. CDR1 LGHNA and CDR2 YNFKEQ come from the germline V gene. Written as DNA, the CDR3 is TGTGCCAGCAGTCTTGGACAGGGGTTAACAGATACGCAGTATTTT. This gives the protein CASSLGQGLTDTQYF.

V and J are TRBV6-1 and TRBJ1-2; tentatively, D is TRBD1 (6 bases). The CDR3 runs to 13 residues. V lost 6 bases to trimming and J lost 8 bases, with 16 bases between them. The germline V gene has CDR1 MNHNS and CDR2 SASEGT. The DNA of the CDR3 is TGTGCCAGCAGAATAACAGGGAAGGAGGGCTACACCTTC. Translating it yields CASRITGKEGYTF.

This clone was found a few times. CDR3 loop: CASSLPKRGGTDTQYF. The CDR3 DNA reads as TGTGCCAGCAGCTTGCCCAAGCGGGGGGGTACAGATACGCAGTATTTT. The chain carries TRBV5-6 and TRBJ2-3; TRBD2 matches 10 bases. Trimming at V came to 1 base and at J to 3 bases, leaving 5 bases not matched to a gene. CDR1 SGHDT and CDR2 YYEEEE come from the germline V gene. The CDR3 covers 16 residues.

The chain couples TRBV7-3 to TRBJ2-2; a weak D match, TRBD2 (5 bases). The CDR3 extends over 13 amino acids. V lost 5 bases and J lost 7, with 11 bases in between. Germline V lookup: CDR1 SGHTA, CDR2 FQGTGA. The CDR3 protein is CASSPRTGGELFF. The CDR3 DNA reads as TGTGCCAGCAGCCCGCGGACTGGCGGGGAGCTGTTTTTT.

V and J are TRBV6-1 and TRBJ2-7, with D possibly being TRBD2 (6 bases). The CDR3 loop spans 15 amino acids. With 3 bases removed from V and 2 bases from J, the gap between germline ends came to 14 bases. In germline, CDR1 is MNHNS, CDR2 SASEGT. The CDR3 sequence is CASSDRGAPPYEQYF. The DNA of the CDR3 is TGTGCCAGCAGTGACCGCGGGGCACCCCCCTACGAGCAGTACTTC.

The J gene is TRBJ2-6, the V gene TRBV19, with D possibly being TRBD1 (6 bases). V dropped 5 bases and J dropped 0 bases, with 8 bases sitting between them. The CDR3 is made up of 15 amino acids. Germline V gene data show CDR1 as LNHDA and CDR2 as SQIVND (reference sequence). The CDR3, as DNA: TGTGCCAGTAGTCTACAGGGCTCTGGGGCCAACGTCCTGACTTTC. Its translation is CASSLQGSGANVLTF.

This clone was found many times. The V call is TRBV9, the J call TRBJ2-3; TRBD2 agrees at 7 bases. The V segment lost 4 bases and the J segment 10 bases; nucleotides outside the gene matches: 6. This CDR3 has 12 amino acids. Germline V CDR1 and CDR2: SGDLS, YYNGEE. CDR3 region: CASSSSGGSQYF. DNA of the CDR3: TGTGCCAGCAGCTCTTCGGGGGGTTCGCAGTATTTT.

The chain is built from TRBV9 and TRBJ2-1; a weak D match, TRBD2 (5 bases). The CDR3 length is 16 residues. V was pared by 4 bases and J by 9 bases, with 23 bases between. The germline V gene has CDR1 SGDLS and CDR2 YYNGEE. This CDR3 is CASSPPLGIGSGEQFF. CDR3 nucleotides: TGTGCCAGCAGCCCACCTCTAGGCATTGGGAGTGGTGAGCAGTTCTTC.

The chain links TRBV28 to TRBJ2-7; possible D gene TRBD1, 6 bases. CDR3 length: 16 residues. From germline, CDR1 is MDHEN and CDR2 SYDVKM. The germline V and J ends were trimmed by 6 bases and 2 bases, with 20 bases remaining between them. CDR3 in amino acids: CASRRPGQGNTYEQYF. CDR3 bases: TGTGCCAGCAGGCGCCCGGGGCAGGGGAACACCTACGAGCAGTACTTC.

The genes are TRBV28 and TRBJ1-1; D might be TRBD1 (5 bases). The CDR3 has 12 residues. Germline V gene sequence: CDR1 MDHEN, CDR2 SYDVKM. Trimming cost V 7 bases and J 3 bases, with 9 bases left between them. The CDR3 protein is CASTGGYTEAFF. The CDR3 coding sequence is TGTGCCAGCACGGGGGGGTACACTGAAGCTTTCTTT.

This clone was found a few times. This chain joins TRBV2 and TRBJ2-7; the D is unclear. The V end was cut by 8 bases, the J end by 3 bases, with 8 bases between. The CDR3 length is 11 residues. Germline V lookup: CDR1 SNHLY, CDR2 FYNNEI. CDR3 sequence (DNA): TGTGCCAGCTCTAGGCTCTACGAGCAGTACTTC. Translated: CASSRLYEQYF.

The chain joins TRBV4-2 to TRBJ2-5; weak D call: TRBD2 (6 bases). V was clipped by 4 bases and J by 3 bases, with 12 bases between them. This CDR3 contains 14 residues. Germline CDR1 and CDR2: LGHNA and YNFKEQ. The CDR3 DNA is TGTGCCAGCAGCCCTGGTCTAGCGAAAGAGACCCAGTACTTC. Encoded protein: CASSPGLAKETQYF.

The chain couples TRBV6-5 to TRBJ2-1; perhaps TRBD1 as D (6 bases). Germline lookup yields CDR1 MNHEY and CDR2 SVGAGI. V shed 2 bases and J shed 14 bases, with 13 bases lying between them. The CDR3 loop spans 12 amino acids. The CDR3 protein is CASSYGRQEEFF. As DNA, the CDR3 is TGTGCCAGCAGTTACGGCCGACAGGAGGAGTTCTTC.

This clone was counted between two and nine times. The chain uses TRBV19 and TRBJ1-2; D is uncertain. The V end was cut by 7 bases, the J end by 0 bases, with 15 bases between. There are 15 residues in the CDR3. Per germline, CDR1 LNHDA and CDR2 SQIVND (reference sequence). In nucleotides, the CDR3 is TGTGCCAGTACGGATAGGCGGGAAGCTAACTATGGCTACACCTTC. It encodes CASTDRREANYGYTF.